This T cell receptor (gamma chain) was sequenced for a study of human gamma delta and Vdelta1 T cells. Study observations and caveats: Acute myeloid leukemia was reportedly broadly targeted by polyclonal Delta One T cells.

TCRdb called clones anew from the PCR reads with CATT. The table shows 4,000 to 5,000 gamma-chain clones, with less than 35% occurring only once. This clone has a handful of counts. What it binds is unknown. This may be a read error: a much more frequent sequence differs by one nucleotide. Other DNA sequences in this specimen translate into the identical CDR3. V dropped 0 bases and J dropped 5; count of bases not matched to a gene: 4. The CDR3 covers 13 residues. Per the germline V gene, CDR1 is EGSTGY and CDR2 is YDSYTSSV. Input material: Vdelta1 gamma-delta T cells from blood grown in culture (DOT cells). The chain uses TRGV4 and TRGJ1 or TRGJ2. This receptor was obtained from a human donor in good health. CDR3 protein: CATWDGPNYKKLF. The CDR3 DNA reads TGTGCCACCTGGGATGGGCCAAATTATAAGAAACTCTTT.